This T cell receptor beta chain is drawn from a study of cytomegalovirus exposure and HLA in healthy donors. Germline V gene data show CDR1 as KGHSH and CDR2 as LQKENI. This CDR3 contains 15 residues. The PCR was carried out with 60 Vbeta primers and 13 Jbeta primers. Profiled with immunoSEQ multiplex PCR; TCRdb holds only in-frame clones, not every one. The repertoire table contains approximately 51,000 clones. With respect to this clone: The antigen remains undetermined. The sample has other DNA sequences that encode this CDR3 too.

Findings of the study overall: Being productive about 90% or about 30% of the time was typical of most TCR beta V segments in an earlier analysis. The study recorded some 160 TCR beta chains that were cytomegalovirus-associated.

Sequencing input: PBMCs. The clonotype was recovered from a middle-aged man in good health and CMV-seropositive. The genes are TRBV18 and TRBJ2-5; 10 bases fit TRBD1. TRBJ2-7 explains the end of the DNA better; the J call may be wrong. CDR3 DNA sequence: TGTGCCAGCTCACCCCTCCCCGGGACAGGGGTCGAGCAGTACTTC. It encodes CASSPLPGTGVEQYF.